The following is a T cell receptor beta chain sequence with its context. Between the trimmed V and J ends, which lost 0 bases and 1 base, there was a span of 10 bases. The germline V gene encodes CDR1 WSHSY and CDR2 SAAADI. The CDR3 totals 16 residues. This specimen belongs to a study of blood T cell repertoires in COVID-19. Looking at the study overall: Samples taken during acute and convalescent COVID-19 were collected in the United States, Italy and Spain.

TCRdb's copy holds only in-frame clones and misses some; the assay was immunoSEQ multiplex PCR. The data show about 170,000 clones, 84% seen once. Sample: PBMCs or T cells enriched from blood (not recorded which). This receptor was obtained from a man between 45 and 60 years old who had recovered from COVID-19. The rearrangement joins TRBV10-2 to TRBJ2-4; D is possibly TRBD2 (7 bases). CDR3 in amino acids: CASSESGGAAKNIQYF. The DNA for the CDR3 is TGCGCCAGCAGTGAGTCGGGGGGGGCGGCCAAAAACATTCAGTACTTC.